Below are 10 T cell receptor beta chains sequenced from a single sample in a study of OX40 agonist ivuxolimab in advanced cancers. TCRdb keeps only in-frame clones here, not all; method: immunoSEQ multiplex PCR. The data contain 70,000 to 75,000 clones, 85% of them singletons. The sample consisted of CD4+ or CD8+ T cells sorted from blood, taken in a trial of the OX40 agonist ivuxolimab. These receptor sequences come from an adult with an advanced solid tumor such as melanoma, head and neck, liver or kidney cancer.

The V and J genes are TRBV7-9 and TRBJ1-2; 12 nucleotides line up with TRBD1. This CDR3 region has 16 residues. The germline V gene encodes CDR1 SEHNR and CDR2 FQNEAQ (reference sequence). V gave up 5 bases and J gave up 8 bases; unmatched junction bases: 12. The CDR3 coding sequence is TGTGCCAGCAGCGCCGATATGGGACAGGGGGCGGGCGGCTACACCTTC. Protein: CASSADMGQGAGGYTF.

The rearrangement links TRBV19 to TRBJ1-3; D is possibly TRBD1 (6 bases). CDR1 and CDR2 (germline): LNHDA, SQIVND (reference sequence). The CDR3 has 16 amino acids. V was shortened by 6 bases and J by 0 bases, with 15 bases between the two germline ends. CDR3 loop: CASRPDSTLSGNTIYF. The CDR3 region has the DNA TGTGCCAGTAGACCGGACAGTACCCTCTCTGGAAACACCATATATTTT.

The chain carries TRBV7-2 and TRBJ1-5; D remains unclear. CDR3 length: 15 amino acids. Germline-derived CDR1 and CDR2 are SGHTA and FQGNSA. V was shortened by 5 bases and J by 1 base, with 12 bases between the two germline ends. The CDR3 sequence: CASSQGGSSNQPQHF. The CDR3, as DNA: TGTGCCAGCAGCCAAGGAGGGTCGAGCAATCAGCCCCAGCATTTT.

V gene TRBV5-8 combines with J gene TRBJ2-7; D unclear. CDR1 is SGHTS, CDR2 YDEGEE, per germline. The CDR3 totals 11 residues. Trimming left V 4 bases short and J 0 bases short, with 2 bases between. This CDR3 reads CASSVSYEQYF. The CDR3 region has the DNA TGTGCCAGCAGCGTCTCCTACGAGCAGTACTTC.

In nucleotides, the CDR3 is TGTGCCAGCAGCCCAGGTCCGGGGGCAGCCTACGAGCAGTACTTC. Its protein product is CASSPGPGAAYEQYF. The rearrangement joins TRBV7-3 to TRBJ2-7; perhaps D is TRBD1 or TRBD2 (6 bases each). Germline V gives CDR1 SGHTA, CDR2 FQGTGA. With 5 bases removed from V and 2 bases from J, the gap between germline ends came to 16 bases. This CDR3 spans 15 amino acids. The complete variable domain, with remaining parts taken from reference TRBV7-3 and TRBJ2-7, reads GAGVSQTPSNKVTEKGKYVELRCDPISGHTALYWYRQSLGQGPEFLIYFQGTGAADDSGLPNDRFFAVRPEGSVSTLKIQRTERGDSAVYLCASSPGPGAAYEQYFGPGTRLTVT.

The chain combines TRBV7-9 with TRBJ2-1; a possible D gene is TRBD2 (5 bases). Germline V CDR1 and CDR2: SEHNR, FQNEAQ (reference sequence). The V and J ends lost 3 bases and 4 bases respectively, with 10 bases between them. CDR3 length: 14 amino acids. The CDR3, as DNA: TGTGCCAGCAGCTTTTCGGGGTCTTACAATGAGCAGTTCTTC. It translates to CASSFSGSYNEQFF. Looking up the rest from reference TRBV7-9 and TRBJ2-1 gives the full variable domain: DTGVSQNPRHKITKRGQNVTFRCDPISEHNRLYWYRQTLGQGPEFLTYFQNEAQLEKSRLLSDRFSAERPKGSFSTLEIQRTEQGDSAMYLCASSFSGSYNEQFFGPGTRLTVL.

The chain is built from TRBV18 and TRBJ1-1; D unclear. This CDR3 has 16 residues. Trimming took off 1 base at V and 3 bases at J, with 15 bases between the two ends. Germline V gene lookup returns CDR1 KGHSH and CDR2 LQKENI. The CDR3 loop reads CASSPLGLQMDTEAFF. DNA for the CDR3: TGTGCCAGCTCACCACTGGGTCTCCAAATGGACACTGAAGCTTTCTTT. The full variable domain, with the rest looked up from reference TRBV18 and TRBJ1-1, is NAGVMQNPRHLVRRRGQEARLRCSPMKGHSHVYWYRQLPEEGLKFMVYLQKENIIDESGMPKERFSAEFPKEGPSILRIQQVVRGDSAAYFCASSPLGLQMDTEAFFGQGTRLTVV.

This clone has a handful of counts. The rearrangement joins TRBV19 to TRBJ1-5; D perhaps matches TRBD1 (6 bases). This CDR3 spans 15 amino acids. The V end lost 6 bases, the J end lost 0 bases, and 12 bases lay between the germline ends. CDR1 and CDR2 from the germline V gene are LNHDA and SQIVND (reference sequence). The chain's CDR3 is CASSQQGNSNQPQHF. For the CDR3, the DNA is TGTGCCAGTAGCCAACAGGGAAATAGCAATCAGCCCCAGCATTTT.

There are a few counts of this clone. The CDR3 DNA follows: TGTGCCAGCAGCGGACCCTTTGAAGCTTTCTTT. Its protein product is CASSGPFEAFF. The chain has TRBV28 and TRBJ1-1; D remains unclear. The CDR3 is 11 amino acids. V lost 6 bases and J lost 7, with 9 bases in between. From germline, CDR1 is MDHEN and CDR2 SYDVKM.

This clone occurred a few times. The chain links TRBV7-9 to TRBJ1-2; no firm D call. The CDR3 contains 14 residues. In germline, CDR1 is SEHNR, CDR2 FQNEAQ (reference sequence). Trimming stripped 3 bases from V and 0 bases from J, with 8 bases between. CDR3 DNA sequence: TGTGCCAGCAGCTTGTCCGGATCTAACTATGGCTACACCTTC. Protein sequence: CASSLSGSNYGYTF.